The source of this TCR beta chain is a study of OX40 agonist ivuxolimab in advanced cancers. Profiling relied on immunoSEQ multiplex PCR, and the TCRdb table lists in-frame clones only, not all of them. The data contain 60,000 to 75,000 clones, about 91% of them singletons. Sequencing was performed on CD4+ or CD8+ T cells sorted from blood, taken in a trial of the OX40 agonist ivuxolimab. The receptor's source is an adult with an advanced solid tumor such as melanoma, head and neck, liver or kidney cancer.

Here the CDR3 reads CASSINSGANVLTF. The CDR3 DNA reads TGTGCCAGTAGTATTAATTCTGGGGCCAACGTCCTGACTTTC. This sequence joins TRBV19 and TRBJ2-6; D is ambiguous. Germline CDR1 reads LNHDA; CDR2 reads SQIVND (reference sequence). The V gene lost 3 bases and the J gene lost 1 base, with 4 bases spanning the gap. CDR3 length: 14 amino acids.